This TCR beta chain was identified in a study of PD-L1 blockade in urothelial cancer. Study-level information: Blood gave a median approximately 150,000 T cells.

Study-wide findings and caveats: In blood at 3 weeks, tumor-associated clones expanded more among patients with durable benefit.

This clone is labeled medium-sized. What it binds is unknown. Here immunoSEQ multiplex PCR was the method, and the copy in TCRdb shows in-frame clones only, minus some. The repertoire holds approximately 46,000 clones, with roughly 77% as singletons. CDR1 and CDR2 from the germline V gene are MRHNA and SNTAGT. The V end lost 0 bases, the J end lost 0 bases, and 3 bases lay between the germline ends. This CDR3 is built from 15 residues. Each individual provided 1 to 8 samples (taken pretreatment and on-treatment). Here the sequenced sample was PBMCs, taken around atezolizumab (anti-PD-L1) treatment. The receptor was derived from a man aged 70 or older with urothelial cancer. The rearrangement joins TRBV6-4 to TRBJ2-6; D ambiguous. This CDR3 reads CASSDSHSGANVLTF. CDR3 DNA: TGTGCCAGCAGTGACTCACACTCTGGGGCCAACGTCCTGACTTTC.